These T cell receptor beta chains were read from a single sample in a study of T cells in Graves' hyperthyroidism and ophthalmopathy. Via MiXCR, TCRdb re-called the multiplex PCR reads, giving one row per CDR3 protein. The top ten clones hold around 4.5% of a sample with approximately 610,000 distinct CDR3 sequences, roughly 15% of them seen once. Source material: blood. Receptor source: a middle-aged woman with Graves' ophthalmopathy. Both conserved end residues are part of each CDR3. D genes are given only for firm matches. Where a row states a size, it is once, few, many or the class of an expanded clone; other rows omit it.

V	size	D	J	CDR3	DNA
TRBV10-3	NA	NA	TRBJ1-6	CATRTASSYNSPLHF	TGTGCCACCCGGACAGCTAGCTCCTATAATTCACCCCTCCACTTT
TRBV20-1	many	NA	TRBJ2-7	CSAGGPTGNEQYF	TGCAGTGCTGGGGGACCCACAGGGAACGAGCAGTACTTC
TRBV29-1	NA	TRBD2	TRBJ2-2	CSVGRAVGLAGGTGELFF	TGCAGCGTGGGCAGGGCCGTGGGACTAGCGGGAGGAACCGGGGAGCTGTTTTTT
TRBV4-1	many	TRBD2	TRBJ2-5	CASSQGASGSRETQYF	TGCGCCAGCAGCCAAGGGGCTAGCGGGAGTCGGGAGACCCAGTACTTC
TRBV30	many	NA	TRBJ1-1	CALEISWAGTEAFF	TGTGCCTTGGAGATTAGTTGGGCGGGCACTGAAGCTTTCTTT
TRBV7-2	many	NA	TRBJ2-5	CASSLLQGPQETQYF	TGTGCCAGCAGCTTATTACAGGGTCCCCAAGAGACCCAGTACTTC
TRBV11-2	few	TRBD2	TRBJ2-2	CASSAVLLAGGPGGGELFF	TGTGCCAGCAGCGCCGTCCTACTAGCGGGAGGGCCCGGCGGCGGGGAGCTGTTTTTT
TRBV27	NA	NA	TRBJ2-5	CASSPGTFWGETQYF	TGTGCCAGCAGCCCCGGGACCTTCTGGGGGGAGACCCAGTACTTC
TRBV24-1	many	NA	TRBJ2-7	CATAGQENYEQYF	TGTGCCACAGCGGGACAGGAGAACTACGAGCAGTACTTC
TRBV20-1	NA	NA	TRBJ2-2	CSASGPLNTGELFF	TGCAGTGCTAGCGGTCCCCTCAATACCGGGGAGCTGTTTTTT
TRBV12-3/TRBV12-4	many	NA	TRBJ1-1	CASGIRGGHTEAFF	TGTGCCAGCGGGATCCGTGGGGGGCACACTGAAGCTTTCTTT
TRBV27	many	NA	TRBJ2-7	CASSLSNAGLYEQYF	TGTGCCAGCAGTTTATCGAATGCGGGCCTCTACGAGCAGTACTTC
TRBV7-2	many	NA	TRBJ1-1	CASSPLGREQGAFF	TGTGCCAGCAGCCCCCTGGGGCGGGAGCAAGGAGCTTTCTTT
TRBV29-1	many	TRBD1	TRBJ1-1	CSVSDAGTGAAFF	TGCAGCGTTTCCGACGCCGGGACAGGGGCTGCTTTCTTT
TRBV4-1	few	TRBD2	TRBJ2-7	CASSQVFTSGRTYEQYF	TGCGCCAGCAGCCAAGTATTTACTAGCGGGCGGACCTACGAGCAGTACTTC
TRBV12-3/TRBV12-4	many	NA	TRBJ2-7	CASSYQVSYEQYF	TGTGCCAGCAGTTATCAGGTTTCCTACGAGCAGTACTTC
TRBV19	many	TRBD2	TRBJ2-7	CASSTHGTSGIDEQYF	TGTGCCAGTAGTACCCATGGGACTAGCGGGATTGACGAGCAGTACTTC
TRBV25-1	many	NA	TRBJ1-3	CASSNQGNTIYF	TGTGCCAGCAGTAACCAGGGTAACACCATATATTTT
TRBV29-1	many	TRBD2	TRBJ2-7	CSVVASGYEQYF	TGCAGCGTTGTGGCTAGCGGGTACGAGCAGTACTTC
TRBV19	NA	TRBD2	TRBJ2-7	CASSINGGDFEQYF	TGTGCCAGTAGTATAAACGGGGGGGATTTCGAGCAGTACTTC
TRBV3-1	many	NA	TRBJ2-4	CASSHHGKNIQYF	TGTGCCAGCAGCCACCACGGCAAAAACATTCAGTACTTC
TRBV27	many	NA	TRBJ2-7	CASSSHGNMREQYF	TGTGCCAGCAGTTCCCACGGGAATATGAGAGAGCAGTACTTC
TRBV27	many	NA	TRBJ1-6	CASGALAWEDSPLHF	TGTGCCAGCGGGGCATTGGCGTGGGAGGATTCACCCCTCCACTTT
TRBV29-1	many	NA	TRBJ2-7	CSVNRDGSYEQYF	TGCAGTGTAAACCGGGACGGCTCCTACGAGCAGTACTTC
TRBV7-2	NA	NA	TRBJ2-7	CASSFFRYEQYF	TGTGCCAGCAGCTTTTTCCGTTACGAGCAGTACTTC
TRBV20-1	few	TRBD1	TRBJ1-5	CSASTGGNQPQHF	TGCAGTGCTTCCACAGGGGGCAATCAGCCCCAGCATTTT
TRBV12-3/TRBV12-4	NA	TRBD2	TRBJ2-7	CASRPGLAHEQYF	TGTGCCAGCAGACCGGGACTAGCGCACGAGCAGTACTTC